Here is one TCR beta chain with its context. The antigen is unknown. Primers used in a second PCR of roughly 6 to 11 cycles were a sample-barcoded 5' primer and a J-beta primer mix. TCRdb re-called the 5' RACE reads through MiXCR, storing one row per CDR3 protein. This table has hundreds of thousands of distinct CDR3 sequences, approximately 30% appearing once. This sample stems from a study of blood T cells in healthy people across ages. For the study at large: There was about one barcoded beta molecule captured by template switching per two T cells. Whole-study findings and limits: Across the age range, TCR beta diversity per million T cells fell in a roughly linear way. A greater number of naive CD4+ cells and higher diversity distinguished long-lived donors from aged donors.

The CDR3 sequence is 12 residues long. Germline loops: CDR1 SGDLS, CDR2 YYNGEE. Trimming took off 2 bases at V and 9 bases at J, with 9 bases between the two ends. It was approximately 10 milliliters of peripheral blood that were drawn from each donor. This sequence was found in a woman aged 80 or older in good health. Specimen: blood. The chain uses TRBV9 and TRBJ2-1, with no clear D. The CDR3 region has the DNA TGTGCCAGCAGCGTCGGGCGGAGTGAGCAGTTCTTC. Translated, it gives CASSVGRSEQFF.